This record covers a single TCR beta chain. Its antigen is undetermined. The record originates from a study of cytomegalovirus exposure and HLA in healthy donors. Overall study context: Around 85 million unique TCRs from HLA-typed donors were held in an early data release.

Overall study results and limits: Trimming of TCR beta V- and J-genes showed a link, identified in a later analysis, to a missense DCLRE1C variant. CMV serostatus was the sole immune exposure information available. A previous analysis found most TCR beta V segments productive roughly 87% or roughly 30% of the time.

The CDR3 is 16 amino acids. Between the trimmed V and J ends, which lost 6 bases and 1 base, there was a span of 16 bases. CDR1 MDHEN and CDR2 SYDVKM come from the germline V gene. Vbeta (60) and Jbeta (13) primers were used in the PCR. The assay was immunoSEQ multiplex PCR, and TCRdb's table has in-frame clones only and misses some. The sample carries 88,000 or so clones, roughly 65% recorded once. The sequence came from a male donor in good health and CMV-seropositive. The sequenced material came from PBMCs. The rearrangement links TRBV28 to TRBJ1-5, with a possible D match to TRBD1 (6 bases). CDR3 sequence reads: CASSSTTGQSNQPQHF. For the CDR3, the DNA is TGTGCCAGCAGCTCAACCACAGGGCAGAGCAATCAGCCCCAGCATTTT.